One sample yielded the 18 T cell receptor beta chains listed below, sequenced in a study of glioma-infiltrating T cells. Using RNA template, CDR3s of TCR alpha and beta were amplified with iRepertoire arm-PCR. From the multiplex PCR reads, TCRdb called clonotypes with MiXCR, one entry per CDR3 protein. The profile shows approximately 110,000 distinct CDR3 sequences, roughly 25% of them singletons. The sample was glioma tissue, nonneoplastic brain tissue, or PBMCs (not recorded which). The receptors stem from a human donor with low-grade glioma or glioblastoma, undergoing nonglioma brain surgery, or in good health (not recorded which).

As regards this clonotype: The junction differs from germline at one of its ends, possibly a read error. This CDR3 reads CATRTADNYGYTF. CDR3 nucleotide sequence: TGTGCCACCCGGACAGCCGATAACTACGGCTACACCTTC. The V call is TRBV28, the J call TRBJ1-2; D is possibly TRBD1 (6 bases). Germline lookup yields CDR1 MDHEN and CDR2 SYDVKM. The CDR3 sequence is 13 residues long.

Comments on this clonotype: This may stem from a read error, because a much larger clone lies one nucleotide away. The V gene is TRBV19, the J gene TRBJ2-1; 9 bases are shared with TRBD1. The CDR3 is made up of 13 amino acids. With V trimmed by 6 bases and J by 9 bases, 6 bases remained unmatched. The germline CDR1 and CDR2 sequences are LNHDA and SQIVND (reference sequence). CDR3: CASSTGGRVEQFF. In DNA, the CDR3 is TGTGCCAGTAGCACAGGGGGCAGGGTTGAGCAGTTCTTC.

This clonotype was detected many times. The chain joins TRBV3-1 to TRBJ1-5; D gene unclear. There are 13 residues in the CDR3. Trimming pared 1 base from V and 5 bases from J, leaving 6 bases between. Per the germline V gene, CDR1 is LGHDT and CDR2 is YNNKEL (reference sequence). The DNA of the CDR3 is TGTGCCAGCAGCCAAGGAGGGTATCAGCCCCAGCATTTT. Encoded protein: CASSQGGYQPQHF.

The J gene is TRBJ1-1, the V gene TRBV3-1; D call uncertain. CDR1 is LGHDT and CDR2 is YNNKEL in the germline V gene (reference sequence). This CDR3 contains 12 residues. The V end was cut by 7 bases, the J end by 2 bases, with 8 bases between. In nucleotides, the CDR3 is TGTGCCAGCATCCCACGAAACACTGAAGCTTTCTTT. This translates into CASIPRNTEAFF.

In this sample, this clonotype turned up a few times. The chain has TRBV11-1 and TRBJ2-7; 8 positions match TRBD1. The CDR3 consists of 14 residues. The ends lost 4 bases at V and 8 bases at J; junction bases unmatched: 10. CDR1 SGHAT and CDR2 FQDESV come from the germline V gene (reference sequence). CDR3 amino acids: CASSSLGQGGKQYF. CDR3 in DNA: TGTGCCAGCAGCTCCCTTGGACAGGGAGGAAAGCAGTACTTC.

In this sample, this clonotype turned up a few times. The V call is TRBV7-2, the J call TRBJ2-2; D is unclear. Per the germline V gene, CDR1 is SGHTA and CDR2 is FQGNSA. The CDR3 has 16 residues. The germline V and J ends were trimmed by 1 base and 3 bases, with 12 bases remaining between them. The CDR3 DNA follows: TGTGCCAGCAGCTTAGGTGTCCGTCCCGACACCGGGGAGCTGTTTTTT. It codes for CASSLGVRPDTGELFF. Combining the CDR3 with reference TRBV7-2 and TRBJ2-2 gives the whole variable domain GAGVSQSPSNKVTEKGKDVELRCDPISGHTALYWYRQSLGQGLEFLIYFQGNSAPDKSGLPSDRFSAERTGGSVSTLTIQRTQQEDSAVYLCASSLGVRPDTGELFFGEGSRLTVL.

The J gene is TRBJ2-1, the V gene TRBV11-2; TRBD2 agrees at 11 bases. The germline V gene has CDR1 SGHAT and CDR2 FQNNGV. J lost 10 bases, V lost 1 base, and 6 bases had no gene match. The CDR3 length is 15 residues. This CDR3 is CASSLVGLAELEQFF. CDR3 sequence (DNA): TGTGCCAGCAGCTTAGTGGGACTAGCGGAATTGGAGCAGTTCTTC.

To note about this clonotype: One end of the junction varies from germline; a read error may be responsible. This chain connects TRBV28 to TRBJ1-5; D not certain. Germline CDR1 is MDHEN and CDR2 is SYDVKM. The CDR3 extends over 15 amino acids. The DNA of the CDR3 is TGTGCCAGCAGTCTTTTGCAGGCCCACAATCAGCCCCAGAATTTT. Its translation: CASSLLQAHNQPQNF.

The chain couples TRBV5-4 to TRBJ2-3; D not resolved. Germline V CDR1 and CDR2: SGHNT, YYREEE (reference sequence). The V end lost 7 bases, the J end lost 3 bases, and 18 bases lay between the germline ends. The CDR3 totals 15 residues. CDR3 residues: CASRSQPEETDTQYF. In DNA form, the CDR3 reads TGTGCCAGCCGATCTCAACCGGAAGAGACAGATACGCAGTATTTT.

This clonotype was recorded many times. CDR3 region: CASSLDYQPSDTQYF. The CDR3 nucleotides read TGTGCCAGCAGCTTAGATTATCAACCATCAGATACGCAGTATTTT. This sequence joins TRBV11-3 and TRBJ2-3, with D uncertain. The CDR3 sequence is 15 residues long. V lost 0 bases to trimming and J lost 4 bases, with 11 bases between them. The germline V gene encodes CDR1 SGHNT and CDR2 YENEEA.

This chain links TRBV4-1 with TRBJ2-5, with TRBD2 matching over 9 bases. This CDR3 spans 16 amino acids. V was clipped by 4 bases and J by 5 bases; unmatched bases: 11. Germline V CDR1 and CDR2: MGHRA, YSYEKL. DNA for the CDR3: TGCGCCAGCAGCCCGACTGCGGGAGGGCCCCAGGAGACCCAGTACTTC. Amino acids: CASSPTAGGPQETQYF.

In its sample, this clonotype was seen a few times. V gene TRBV12-3 or TRBV12-4 combines with J gene TRBJ1-1; 7 bases line up with TRBD1. CDR3 length: 13 amino acids. V shed 7 bases and J 5 bases; nucleotides not matched to a gene: 7. CDR3 sequence (DNA): TGTGCCAGCATCAACCAGGGGGGGACTGAAGCTTTCTTT. It specifies CASINQGGTEAFF.

This clonotype was observed a few times. A much larger clone differs from this one at a single base, so this may be a read error. The chain has TRBV12-3 or TRBV12-4 and TRBJ2-1, with 11 bases lining up with TRBD2. This CDR3 comprises 13 residues. CDR3 sequence (DNA): TGTGACAGCAGTCTAGCGGGAGGTAGTGAGCAGTTCTTC. It encodes CDSSLAGGSEQFF.

This clonotype was seen more than once but under ten times. This sequence joins TRBV29-1 and TRBJ1-4; 9 nucleotides line up with TRBD1. The CDR3 has 14 residues. V lost 7 bases, J lost 7 bases, and 10 bases stayed unmatched. CDR1 is SQVTM and CDR2 is ANQGSEA in the germline V gene. In DNA, the CDR3 is TGCAGCGGGGGGGACAGGGTCTCCCGTGAAAAACTGTTTTTT. Translating it yields CSGGDRVSREKLFF. The full variable domain, with the rest looked up from reference TRBV29-1 and TRBJ1-4, is SAVISQKPSRDICQRGTSLTIQCQVDSQVTMMFWYRQQPGQSLTLIATANQGSEATYESGFVIDKFPISRPNLTFSTLTVSNMSPEDSSIYLCSGGDRVSREKLFFGSGTQLSVL.

This clonotype was seen many times. The chain employs TRBV6-6 and TRBJ2-2; 7 nucleotides match TRBD2. Unmatched junction bases numbered 2, after V lost 2 bases and J lost 5 bases. Germline loops: CDR1 MNHNY, CDR2 SVGAGI (reference sequence). The CDR3 loop spans 14 amino acids. The chain's CDR3 is CASSYGAGTGELFF. CDR3 nucleotides: TGTGCCAGCAGTTACGGAGCGGGAACCGGGGAGCTGTTTTTT.

The sample holds a few counts of this clonotype. This could be a read error, since a much larger clone is one nucleotide away. The V gene is TRBV7-2, the J gene TRBJ2-7; D is perhaps TRBD1 or TRBD2 (5 bases each). The V end lost 7 bases, the J end lost 1 base, and 14 bases lay between the germline ends. Germline assignment: CDR1 SGHTA and CDR2 FQGNSA. The CDR3 extends over 14 amino acids. The CDR3 bases are TGTGCCAGCAACCGCCGGGGCTTTTCCTACGAGCAGTACTTC. This encodes CASNRRGFSYEQYF.

This clonotype was observed at least ten times. The V call is TRBV10-3, the J call TRBJ1-1; 7 positions agree with TRBD1. CDR1 ENHRY and CDR2 SYGVKD come from the germline V gene. This CDR3 is built from 13 residues. V shed 10 bases and J 1 base; nucleotides not matched to a gene: 6. CDR3 sequence: CATKDRENTEAFF. The CDR3 nucleotides read TGTGCCACCAAAGACAGGGAGAACACTGAAGCTTTCTTT.

Ten or more counts support this clonotype. The rearrangement uses TRBV10-3 and TRBJ2-5; unclear D gene. The CDR3 consists of 16 residues. The germline V gene encodes CDR1 ENHRY and CDR2 SYGVKD. Trimming removed 2 bases from V and 0 bases from J, with 13 bases in between. The CDR3 nucleotides are TGTGCCATCAGTGAGCCTAATCTGGAGTACCAAGAGACCCAGTACTTC. Amino acids: CAISEPNLEYQETQYF.